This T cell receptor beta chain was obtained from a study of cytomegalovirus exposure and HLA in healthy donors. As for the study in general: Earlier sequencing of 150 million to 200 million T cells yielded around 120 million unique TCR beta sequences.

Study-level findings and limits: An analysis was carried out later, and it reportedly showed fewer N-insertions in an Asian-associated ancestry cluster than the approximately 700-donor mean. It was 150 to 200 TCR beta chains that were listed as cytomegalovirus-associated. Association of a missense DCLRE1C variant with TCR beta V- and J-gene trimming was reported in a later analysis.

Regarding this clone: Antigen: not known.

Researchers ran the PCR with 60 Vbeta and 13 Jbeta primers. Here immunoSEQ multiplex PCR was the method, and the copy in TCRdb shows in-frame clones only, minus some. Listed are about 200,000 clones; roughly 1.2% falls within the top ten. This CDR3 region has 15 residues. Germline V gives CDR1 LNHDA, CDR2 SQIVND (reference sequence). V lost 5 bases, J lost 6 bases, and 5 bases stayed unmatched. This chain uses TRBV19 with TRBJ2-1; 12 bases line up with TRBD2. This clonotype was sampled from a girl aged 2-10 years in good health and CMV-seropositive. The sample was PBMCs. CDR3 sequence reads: CASSPSGGGGNEQFF. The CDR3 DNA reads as TGTGCCAGTAGTCCTAGCGGGGGGGGCGGCAATGAGCAGTTCTTC. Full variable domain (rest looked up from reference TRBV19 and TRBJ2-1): DGGITQSPKYLFRKEGQNVTLSCEQNLNHDAMYWYRQDPGQGLRLIYYSQIVNDFQKGDIAEGYSVSREKKESFPLTVTSAQKNPTAFYLCASSPSGGGGNEQFFGPGTRLTVL.